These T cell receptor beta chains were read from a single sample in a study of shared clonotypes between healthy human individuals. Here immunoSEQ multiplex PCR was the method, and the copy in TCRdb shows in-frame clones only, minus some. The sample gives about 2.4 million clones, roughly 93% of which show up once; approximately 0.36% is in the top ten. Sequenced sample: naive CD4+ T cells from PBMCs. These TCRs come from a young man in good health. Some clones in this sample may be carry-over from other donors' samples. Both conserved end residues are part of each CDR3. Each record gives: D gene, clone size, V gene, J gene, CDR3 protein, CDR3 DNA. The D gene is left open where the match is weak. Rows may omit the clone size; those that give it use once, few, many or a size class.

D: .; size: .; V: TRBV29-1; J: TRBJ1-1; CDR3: CSVEDQSSGVAEAFF; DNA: TGCAGCGTTGAAGATCAATCCTCCGGGGTCGCGGAAGCTTTCTTT
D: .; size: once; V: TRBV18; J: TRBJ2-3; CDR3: CASSPPPAGPSTDTQYF; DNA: TGTGCCAGCTCACCACCCCCGGCAGGGCCAAGCACAGATACGCAGTATTTT
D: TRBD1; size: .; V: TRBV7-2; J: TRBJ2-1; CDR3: CASSSHGTGPYEQFF; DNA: TGTGCCAGCAGCTCTCACGGGACAGGGCCTTATGAGCAGTTCTTC
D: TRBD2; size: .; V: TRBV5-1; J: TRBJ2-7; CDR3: CASSLVASGQLYEQYF; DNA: TGCGCCAGCAGCTTGGTGGCTAGCGGGCAACTCTACGAGCAGTACTTC
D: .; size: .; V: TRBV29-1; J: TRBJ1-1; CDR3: CSVERQMLNTEAFF; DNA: TGCAGCGTTGAAAGGCAGATGTTGAACACTGAAGCTTTCTTT
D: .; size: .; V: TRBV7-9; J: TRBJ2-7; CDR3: CASSLAVADPYEQYF; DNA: TGTGCCAGCAGCTTAGCGGTAGCGGATCCCTACGAGCAGTACTTC
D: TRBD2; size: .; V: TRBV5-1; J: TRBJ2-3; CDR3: CASSPGRAGSADTQYF; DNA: TGCGCCAGCAGCCCAGGCAGAGCGGGATCCGCAGATACGCAGTATTTT
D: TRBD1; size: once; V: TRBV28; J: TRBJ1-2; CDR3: CASRQQGAQANYGYTF; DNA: TGTGCCAGCAGACAACAGGGGGCCCAAGCTAACTATGGCTACACCTTC
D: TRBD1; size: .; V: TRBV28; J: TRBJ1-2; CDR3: CASSVPGQGPRGYGYTF; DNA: TGTGCCAGCAGCGTACCGGGACAGGGGCCACGGGGCTATGGCTACACCTTC
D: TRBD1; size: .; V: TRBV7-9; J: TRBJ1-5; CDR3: CASRGGTGDQPQHF; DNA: TGTGCCAGCAGAGGCGGCACAGGGGATCAGCCCCAGCATTTT
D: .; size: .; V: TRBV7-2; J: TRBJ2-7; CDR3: CASSLGTSREQYF; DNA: TGTGCCAGCAGCTTAGGTACTAGCAGGGAGCAGTACTTC
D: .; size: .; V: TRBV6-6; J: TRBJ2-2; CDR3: CASSYYKTGELFF; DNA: TGTGCCAGCAGTTACTATAAAACCGGGGAGCTGTTTTTT
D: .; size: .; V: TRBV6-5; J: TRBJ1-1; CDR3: CASSYTGLNTEAFF; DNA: TGTGCCAGCAGTTACACCGGTTTGAACACTGAAGCTTTCTTT
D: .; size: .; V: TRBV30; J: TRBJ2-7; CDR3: CAWGDRKQYF; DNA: TGTGCCTGGGGGGATCGGAAGCAGTACTTC
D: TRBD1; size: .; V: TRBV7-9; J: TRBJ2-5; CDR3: CASSPGTGSWETQYF; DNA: TGTGCCAGCAGCCCCGGGACAGGGAGTTGGGAGACCCAGTACTTC
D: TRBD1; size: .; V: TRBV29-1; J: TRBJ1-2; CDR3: CSVGTGSLVRGGYTF; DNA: TGCAGCGTCGGGACAGGGTCTCTCGTTCGCGGTGGCTACACCTTC
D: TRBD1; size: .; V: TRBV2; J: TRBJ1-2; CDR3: CASSEGGTATYGYTF; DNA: TGTGCCAGCAGTGAGGGGGGGACAGCGACCTATGGCTACACCTTC
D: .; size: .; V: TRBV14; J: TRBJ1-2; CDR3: CASSQDGGYTF; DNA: TGTGCCAGCAGCCAAGATGGCGGCTACACCTTC
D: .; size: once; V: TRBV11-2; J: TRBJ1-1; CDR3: CASSLIPGRAFF; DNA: TGTGCCAGCAGCTTGATCCCGGGAAGGGCTTTCTTT
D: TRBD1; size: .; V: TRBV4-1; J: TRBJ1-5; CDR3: CASSQDPGQAYSNQPQHF; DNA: TGCGCCAGCAGCCAAGATCCCGGACAGGCATATAGCAATCAGCCCCAGCATTTT
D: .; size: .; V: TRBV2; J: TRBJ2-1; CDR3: CASSVSNKNNEQFF; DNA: TGTGCCAGCAGTGTGAGTAACAAGAACAATGAGCAGTTCTTC
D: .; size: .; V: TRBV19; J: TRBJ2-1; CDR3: CATQRREPYNEQFF; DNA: TGTGCCACCCAACGACGGGAGCCCTACAATGAGCAGTTCTTC
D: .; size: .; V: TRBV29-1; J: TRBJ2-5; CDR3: CSVAPRGVGETQYF; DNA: TGCAGCGTTGCCCCGCGCGGGGTGGGAGAGACCCAGTACTTC
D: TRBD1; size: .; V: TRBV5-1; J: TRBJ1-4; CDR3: CASSSGTGNEKLFF; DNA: TGCGCCAGCAGCTCCGGGACAGGGAACGAAAAACTGTTTTTT
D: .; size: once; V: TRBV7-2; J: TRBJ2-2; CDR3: CASSLASGRVNAGELFF; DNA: TGTGCCAGCAGCTTAGCGTCTGGCAGGGTAAATGCCGGGGAGCTGTTTTTT
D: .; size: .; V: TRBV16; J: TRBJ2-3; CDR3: CASSQPLNTQYF; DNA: TGTGCCAGCAGTCAACCGCTGAATACGCAGTATTTT
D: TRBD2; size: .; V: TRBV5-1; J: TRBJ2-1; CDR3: CASSPGTSGGSSYNEQFF; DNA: TGCGCCAGCAGCCCCGGGACTAGCGGGGGGAGCTCCTACAATGAGCAGTTCTTC
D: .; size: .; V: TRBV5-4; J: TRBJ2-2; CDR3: CASSLGSGRNTGELFF; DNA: TGTGCCAGCAGCTTGGGGTCGGGGCGGAACACCGGGGAGCTGTTTTTT
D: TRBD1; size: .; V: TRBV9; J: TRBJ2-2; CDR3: CASSDRDGAGELFF; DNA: TGTGCCAGCAGTGACAGGGACGGCGCCGGGGAGCTGTTTTTT
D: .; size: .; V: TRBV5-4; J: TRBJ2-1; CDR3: CASSSFNEQFF; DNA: TGTGCCAGCAGCTCATTCAATGAGCAGTTCTTC
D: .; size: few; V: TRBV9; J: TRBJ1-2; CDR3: CASSARPEDQYGYTF; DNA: TGTGCCAGCAGCGCGAGACCGGAGGATCAATATGGCTACACCTTC
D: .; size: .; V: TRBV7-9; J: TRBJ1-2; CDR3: CASSSMDGYGYTF; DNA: TGTGCCAGCAGCTCAATGGACGGATATGGCTACACCTTC
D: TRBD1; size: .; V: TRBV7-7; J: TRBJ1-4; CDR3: CASSPGQGSREKLFF; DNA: TGTGCCAGCAGCCCGGGACAGGGAAGTAGAGAAAAACTGTTTTTT
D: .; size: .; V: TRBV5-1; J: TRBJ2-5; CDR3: CASSLGPSQETQYF; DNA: TGCGCCAGCAGCTTGGGACCGTCTCAAGAGACCCAGTACTTC
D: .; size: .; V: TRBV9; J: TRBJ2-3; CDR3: CASSVTWNTDTQYF; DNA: TGTGCCAGCAGCGTAACGTGGAACACAGATACGCAGTATTTT
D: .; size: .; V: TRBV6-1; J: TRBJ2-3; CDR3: CASSEVYQDTQYF; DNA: TGTGCCAGCAGTGAAGTATATCAAGATACGCAGTATTTT
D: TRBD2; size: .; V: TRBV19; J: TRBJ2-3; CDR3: CASSSLAGGAGTQYF; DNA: TGTGCCAGTAGTTCCTTAGCGGGAGGCGCGGGTACGCAGTATTTT
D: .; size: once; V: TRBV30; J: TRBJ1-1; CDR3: CAWSVIRTPARNTEAFF; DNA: TGTGCCTGGAGTGTTATCAGAACCCCCGCGCGGAACACTGAAGCTTTCTTT
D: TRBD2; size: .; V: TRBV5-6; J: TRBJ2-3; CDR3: CASSHGTSSTDTQYF; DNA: TGTGCCAGCAGCCACGGGACTAGCTCCACAGATACGCAGTATTTT
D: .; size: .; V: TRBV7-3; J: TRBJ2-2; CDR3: CASSSTGTGELFF; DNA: TGTGCCAGCAGTTCTACCGGGACCGGGGAGCTGTTTTTT
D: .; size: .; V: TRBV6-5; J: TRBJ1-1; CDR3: CASIAQMNTEAFF; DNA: TGTGCCAGCATCGCACAAATGAACACTGAAGCTTTCTTT
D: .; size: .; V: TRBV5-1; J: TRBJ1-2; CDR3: CASSRAGDGYTF; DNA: TGCGCCAGCAGTCGGGCAGGGGATGGCTACACCTTC
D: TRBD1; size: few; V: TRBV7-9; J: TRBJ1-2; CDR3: CASSDLDRVGGYTF; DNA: TGTGCCAGCAGCGATCTGGACAGGGTGGGCGGCTACACCTTC
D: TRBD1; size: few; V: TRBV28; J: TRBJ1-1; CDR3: CASSPRQGLGTEAFF; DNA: TGTGCCAGCAGTCCCCGACAGGGGTTGGGCACTGAAGCTTTCTTT
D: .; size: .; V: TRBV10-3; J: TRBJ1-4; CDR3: CAISEQASLNEKLFF; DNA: TGTGCCATCAGTGAACAGGCTAGCTTGAATGAAAAACTGTTTTTT
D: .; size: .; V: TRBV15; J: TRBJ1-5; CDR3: CATSRGWTPNQPQHF; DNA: TGTGCCACCAGCAGAGGATGGACACCAAATCAGCCCCAGCATTTT
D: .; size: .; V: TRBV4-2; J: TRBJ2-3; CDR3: CASSLRARTGTDTQYF; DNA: TGTGCCAGCAGCCTCCGGGCTCGGACAGGCACAGATACGCAGTATTTT
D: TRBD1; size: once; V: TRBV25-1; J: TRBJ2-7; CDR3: CASSELAGGSYEQYF; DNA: TGTGCCAGCAGTGAACTGGCAGGGGGCTCCTACGAGCAGTACTTC
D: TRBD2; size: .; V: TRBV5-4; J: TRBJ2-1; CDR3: CASSMTSGAYNEQFF; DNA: TGTGCCAGCAGCATGACTAGCGGAGCATACAATGAGCAGTTCTTC
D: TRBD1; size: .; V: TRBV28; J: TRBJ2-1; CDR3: CASSLSGGEQFF; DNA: TGTGCCAGCAGTTTATCAGGGGGTGAGCAGTTCTTC